This T cell receptor (beta chain) is from a study of regulatory T cells in long-lasting Graves disease. This clonotype was observed many times. No antigen is known for it. Noted time point: newly diagnosed GD, antithyroid drugs for less than 3 months. PBMC RNA served as the TCR library source. Study-level findings and limits: Possibly, too few samples lowered accuracy.

J lost 0 bases, V lost 8 bases, and 18 bases had no gene match. CDR1 is SNHLY and CDR2 is FYNNEI in the germline V gene. This CDR3 is 19 amino acids long. According to the study, TCR beta libraries were built with iRepertoire HTBI primers and CDR3-region Arm-PCR. MiXCR was run by TCRdb on the multiplex PCR reads, yielding one entry per CDR3 protein. The profile shows some 490,000 distinct CDR3 sequences, about 11% of them singletons. The same data also contributed to another study, on T cells in Graves' hyperthyroidism and ophthalmopathy. Turning to that study: The TCR CDR3 was amplified in a first-round RT-PCR using the HTBI primer set. Among clonotypes expanded in thyroid above 0.001, most were also found in blood. Model predictions of ophthalmopathy came a median approximately seven months before onset.

The chain combines TRBV2 with TRBJ1-5, with 8 nucleotides matching TRBD1. The clonotype was recovered from a young woman with Graves disease. Material: peripheral blood mononuclear cells (PBMCs), obtained at new diagnosis, from a patient treated with antithyroid drugs. The CDR3: CASSPRAGGAGDSNQPQHF. DNA of the CDR3: TGTGCCAGCTCCCCTCGGGCAGGGGGCGCGGGGGATAGCAATCAGCCCCAGCATTTT.